One sample yielded the 14 T cell receptor beta chains listed below, sequenced in a study of blood T cells in healthy people across ages. A second PCR, run for roughly 7 to 12 cycles, used a sample-barcoded 5' primer plus a J-beta primer mix. TCRdb re-called the 5' RACE reads with MiXCR, one entry per CDR3 protein. The table shows around 990,000 distinct CDR3 sequences, with less than 45% occurring only once. Sequencing input: blood. These receptors originate from a man in his late teens or twenties in good health.

The CDR3 reads CASSLARGGGNEQFF. The CDR3 nucleotides read TGCGCCAGCAGCTTGGCCCGGGGCGGGGGAAATGAGCAGTTCTTC. The J gene is TRBJ2-1, the V gene TRBV5-1; 7 bases are a match to TRBD2. Germline V lookup: CDR1 SGHRS, CDR2 YFSETQ. Losses at the gene ends were 0 bases for V and 7 bases for J; bases not matched to a gene: 7. The CDR3 totals 15 residues.

The chain combines TRBV9 with TRBJ1-2, with 8 nucleotides matching TRBD1. CDR3 size: 15 residues. V gave up 4 bases and J gave up 4 bases; unmatched junction bases: 9. Germline V CDR1 and CDR2: SGDLS, YYNGEE. The CDR3 DNA sequence: TGTGCCAGCAGCCCGCGGGACAGGTTTATCTATGGCTACACCTTC. It encodes CASSPRDRFIYGYTF.

This clonotype has ten or more counts. This chain joins TRBV3-1 and TRBJ2-1, with D perhaps TRBD2 (7 bases). The V end was cut by 0 bases, the J end by 9 bases, with 12 bases between. Germline CDR1 LGHDT, CDR2 YNNKEL (reference sequence). This CDR3 has 14 amino acids. DNA for the CDR3: TGTGCCAGCAGCCAAGAGGGCGGGGGCTGTGAGCAGTTCTTC. It codes for CASSQEGGGCEQFF.

In regard to this clonotype: One end of the junction fails to match germline, which may point to a read error. This chain joins TRBV5-1 and TRBJ1-1; D not resolved. The CDR3 is 12 residues long. Germline CDR1 and CDR2: SGHRS and YFSETQ. The CDR3 sequence is CASSLVNTEVFF. CDR3 coding DNA: TGCGCCAGCAGCTTAGTGAACACTGAAGTTTTCTTT.

Only a few counts were recorded for this clonotype. The chain recombines TRBV20-1 with TRBJ1-1, with unresolved D. CDR3 length: 13 amino acids. Germline CDR1 is DFQATT and CDR2 is SNEGSKA (reference sequence). With 6 bases removed from V and 0 bases from J, the gap between germline ends came to 11 bases. In nucleotides, the CDR3 is TGCAGTGCAGATCTCTATATGAACACTGAAGCTTTCTTT. It yields the protein CSADLYMNTEAFF.

This sequence joins TRBV6-2 or TRBV6-3 and TRBJ2-1; D is possibly TRBD1 (6 bases). The CDR3 covers 15 residues. V dropped 2 bases and J dropped 5 bases, with 13 bases sitting between them. CDR1 and CDR2 from the germline V gene are MNHEY and SVGEGT. CDR3 nucleotides: TGTGCCAGCAGTTACGTGGGGGCCATACACAATGAGCAGTTCTTC. It specifies CASSYVGAIHNEQFF.

The rearrangement joins TRBV6-2 or TRBV6-3 to TRBJ1-5; D call uncertain. The CDR3 spans 14 residues. Germline CDR1 is MNHEY and CDR2 is SVGEGT. Trimming removed 7 bases at V and 7 bases at J, with 17 bases between. The CDR3 loop is CASTLSGLWQPQHF. The CDR3 DNA reads as TGTGCCAGCACCCTAAGTGGGCTCTGGCAGCCCCAGCATTTT.

In this sample, this clonotype turned up many times. V is TRBV6-2 or TRBV6-3 and J is TRBJ1-2; D may be TRBD1 (6 bases). Trimming shortened V by 0 bases and J by 8 bases, and 13 bases separated the two germline ends. This CDR3 spans 14 amino acids. Germline V gene sequence: CDR1 MNHEY, CDR2 SVGEGT. The CDR3 is CASSYSKGGYGYTF. CDR3 bases: TGTGCCAGCAGTTACTCGAAAGGGGGATACGGCTACACCTTC.

This clonotype has only a few counts. This chain uses TRBV3-1 with TRBJ2-4; 9 bases match TRBD2. The germline gives CDR1 LGHDT, CDR2 YNNKEL (reference sequence). The length of the CDR3 is 15 residues. Trimming at V came to 1 base and at J to 6 bases, leaving 4 bases not matched to a gene. CDR3 coding DNA: TGTGCCAGCAGCCAAGTAGCGGGGGTAGGAAACATTCAGTACTTC. Amino acid sequence: CASSQVAGVGNIQYF. Combining the CDR3 with reference TRBV3-1 and TRBJ2-4 gives the whole variable domain DTAVSQTPKYLVTQMGNDKSIKCEQNLGHDTMYWYKQDSKKFLKIMFSYNNKELIINETVPNRFSPKSPDKAHLNLHINSLELGDSAVYFCASSQVAGVGNIQYFGAGTRLSVL.

This chain uses TRBV20-1 with TRBJ1-1; no clear D. The germline V gene has CDR1 DFQATT and CDR2 SNEGSKA (reference sequence). V was clipped by 4 bases and J by 1 base, with 13 bases between them. The CDR3 has 14 residues. The CDR3 DNA reads TGCAGTGCTACCGAACAGTGGAGGAACACTGAAGCTTTCTTT. Amino acids: CSATEQWRNTEAFF.

The chain combines TRBV5-1 with TRBJ1-2; D is perhaps TRBD1 (5 bases). The CDR3 is 16 amino acids. Germline CDR1 reads SGHRS; CDR2 reads YFSETQ. Trimming took off 0 bases at V and 4 bases at J, with 16 bases between the two ends. The CDR3 loop is CASSLGTAMTVYGYTF. DNA of the CDR3: TGCGCCAGCAGCTTGGGCACCGCAATGACAGTCTATGGCTACACCTTC.

The chain uses TRBV3-1 and TRBJ1-2; D gene unclear. The V and J ends lost 2 bases and 5 bases respectively, with 9 bases between them. The CDR3 has 13 residues. CDR1 is LGHDT and CDR2 is YNNKEL in the germline V gene (reference sequence). CDR3 protein: CASSQSMTYGYTF. The CDR3 DNA sequence: TGTGCCAGCAGCCAAAGTATGACTTATGGCTACACCTTC.

V gene TRBV6-2 or TRBV6-3 combines with J gene TRBJ2-7; 8 bases are shared with TRBD2. V shed 4 bases and J 7 bases; nucleotides not matched to a gene: 6. Germline CDR1 reads MNHEY; CDR2 reads SVGEGT. This CDR3 has 13 amino acids. As DNA, the CDR3 is TGTGCCAGCAGTTTGGCGGGGGGAGGAGAGCAGTACTTC. Amino acid sequence: CASSLAGGGEQYF.

This clonotype was counted between two and nine times. The CDR3 spells CASSLDQARYGYTF. The CDR3 region has the DNA TGTGCCAGCAGCCTAGATCAGGCCCGCTATGGCTACACCTTC. J is TRBJ1-2 and V is TRBV5-6, with D unclear. Germline V gene sequence: CDR1 SGHDT, CDR2 YYEEEE. The ends were cut back, 4 bases at V and 4 bases at J, with 14 bases in the middle. The CDR3 totals 14 residues.